Listed below are T cell receptor beta chains from one sample, sequenced in a study of T cell repertoires in cytomegalovirus infection. Using its own MiXCR run on the reads, TCRdb lists one record per CDR3 protein. The sample contains a few hundred thousand distinct CDR3 sequences, more than 8% of which appear only once. The sequenced sample consisted of PBMCs. These receptors were taken from a human donor in good health (CMV status not recorded). Some clones in this sample may be carry-over from other donors' samples. Both conserved end residues are part of each CDR3. A D gene is named only where the DNA matches it firmly. Expanded clones are given a class, and other clones once, few, many or no size at all.

18	NA	NA	TRBV28	TRBJ1-6	TGTGCCAGCAGCCCTATCGGGGCAGGTAGCTCCTATAATTCACCCCTCCACTTT	CASSPIGAGSSYNSPLHF
15	NA	NA	TRBV24-1	TRBJ2-7	TGTGCCACCAGTGACCCTAAACTTAGCGTCTACGAGCAGTACTTC	CATSDPKLSVYEQYF
15	TRBD1	NA	TRBV4-3	TRBJ2-1	TGCGCCAGCAGCCAACAAAGACAGGGTACGAATGAGCAGTTCTTC	CASSQQRQGTNEQFF
17	TRBD1	NA	TRBV20-1	TRBJ2-5	TGCAGTGCTAGAGGAGAACCGGGACAGGGGGCCCCAGAGACCCAGTACTTC	CSARGEPGQGAPETQYF
14	NA	many	TRBV7-2	TRBJ1-6	TGTGCCAGCAGCCCAGGGACGGCGAATTCACCCCTCCACTTT	CASSPGTANSPLHF
14	TRBD2	NA	TRBV10-3	TRBJ2-7	TGTGCCAACTCCATTGGGGGGGTATCCTACGAGCAGTACTTC	CANSIGGVSYEQYF
13	NA	many	TRBV7-2	TRBJ1-1	TGTGCCAGCAGACGACGGACGAACACTGAAGCTTTCTTT	CASRRRTNTEAFF
15	TRBD1	many	TRBV28	TRBJ2-7	TGTGCCAGCAGTTTATTAGGGCAGGGGGCTAACGAGCAGTACTTC	CASSLLGQGANEQYF
15	NA	many	TRBV7-3	TRBJ2-2	TGTGCCAGCAGCCCGACCCTCACGGCCACCGGGGAGCTGTTTTTT	CASSPTLTATGELFF
15	TRBD1	many	TRBV7-2	TRBJ1-5	TGTGCCAGCAGCTTAGGGGGGACAGGGAGGCAGCCCCAGCATTTT	CASSLGGTGRQPQHF
14	NA	many	TRBV7-8	TRBJ2-1	TGTGCCAGCAGCTTAGGTCTTCGGGGGAATGAGCAGTTCTTC	CASSLGLRGNEQFF
16	TRBD1	few	TRBV19	TRBJ1-2	TGTGCCAGTAGTATCCCCGGGGACAGGAGGAACTATGGCTACACCTTC	CASSIPGDRRNYGYTF
15	NA	NA	TRBV5-5	TRBJ1-3	TGTGCCAGCGGAAGAGGGCCCAGCTCTGGAAACACCATATATTTT	CASGRGPSSGNTIYF
14	NA	NA	TRBV4-3	TRBJ1-2	TGCGCCAGCAGCCGAGAGGGTACGGGGGTCGGCTACACCTTC	CASSREGTGVGYTF
12	NA	NA	TRBV10-3	TRBJ2-7	TGTGCCATCCGCGCGAGCTCCTACGAGCAGTACTTC	CAIRASSYEQYF
13	TRBD2	many	TRBV7-2	TRBJ2-1	TGTGCCAGCAGCTTAGGAACTAGCGGGGGGTGGGTCTTC	CASSLGTSGGWVF
17	NA	many	TRBV28	TRBJ2-1	TGTGCCAGCAGTTTGAGGGGATTAAAGAGCTCCTACAATGAGCAGTTCTTC	CASSLRGLKSSYNEQFF
16	NA	NA	TRBV28	TRBJ1-4	TGTGCCAGCAGCCGCCCAGGGAGTCAAACTAATGAAAAACTGTTTTTT	CASSRPGSQTNEKLFF
15	TRBD1	few	TRBV6-5	TRBJ2-2	TGTGCCAGCAAAGACAGGGGTTCGGTTGGCGGGGAGCTGTTTTTT	CASKDRGSVGGELFF
12	NA	few	TRBV20-1	TRBJ2-7	TGCAGTGCTGGTCGGAAGGGGTACGAGCAGTACTTC	CSAGRKGYEQYF
17	NA	many	TRBV12-3/TRBV12-4	TRBJ1-2	TGTGCCAGCAGTTTTCTTAAGGGGACACCTACTAGGGCAGGCTACACCTTC	CASSFLKGTPTRAGYTF
14	TRBD1	few	TRBV7-2	TRBJ1-2	TGTGCCAGCAGCGTACAGGGGCCGCCGGGGGGCTACACCTTC	CASSVQGPPGGYTF
16	NA	few	TRBV12-3/TRBV12-4	TRBJ1-3	TGTGCCAGCAGAATAAACCGGGACGGAGCTGGAAACACCATATATTTT	CASRINRDGAGNTIYF